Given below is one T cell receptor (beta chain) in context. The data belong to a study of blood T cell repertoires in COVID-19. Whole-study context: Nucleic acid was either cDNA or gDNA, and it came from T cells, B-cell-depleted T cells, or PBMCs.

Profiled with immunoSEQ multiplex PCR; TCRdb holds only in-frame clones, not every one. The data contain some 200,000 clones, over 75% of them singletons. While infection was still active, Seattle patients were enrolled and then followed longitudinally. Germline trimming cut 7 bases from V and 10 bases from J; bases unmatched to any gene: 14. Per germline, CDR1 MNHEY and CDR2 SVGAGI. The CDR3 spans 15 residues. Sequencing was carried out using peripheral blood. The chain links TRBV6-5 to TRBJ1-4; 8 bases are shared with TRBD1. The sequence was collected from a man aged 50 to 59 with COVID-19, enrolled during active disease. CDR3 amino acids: CASIATTNRGGKLFF. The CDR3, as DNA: TGTGCCAGCATCGCAACTACCAACAGGGGGGGAAAACTGTTTTTT.